This TCR beta chain was recorded in a study of cytomegalovirus exposure and HLA in healthy donors. Study findings and constraints: The sole available immune exposure information was CMV serostatus.

This clone was seen just once. Its antigen is unknown. The CDR3 sequence is 14 residues long. From germline, CDR1 is GTSNPN and CDR2 SVGIG (reference sequence). V lost 5 bases and J lost 8; bases outside the gene matches: 11. PCR primers comprised 60 Vbeta and 13 Jbeta primers. Libraries were prepared by immunoSEQ multiplex PCR; TCRdb keeps only in-frame clonotypes and omits some of them. This table holds more than 80,000 clones, roughly 70% found once. Sequenced sample: PBMCs. The chain employs TRBV30 and TRBJ2-2, with TRBD2 identical over 7 bases. This TCR was sampled from a male donor in good health and CMV-seropositive. DNA of the CDR3: TGTGCCTGGCAAGGTGGGAGGGCCAAGGGGGAGCTGTTTTTT. It translates to CAWQGGRAKGELFF.